Listed below are T cell receptor beta chains from one sample, sequenced in a study of cytomegalovirus exposure and HLA in healthy donors. Sequencing used immunoSEQ multiplex PCR; TCRdb keeps in-frame clones, though not all of them. The repertoire has around 120,000 clones, about 73% of them found once; the top ten carry 4.1%. Sequenced: PBMCs. These receptors all come from a woman aged 40 to 50 in good health and CMV-seronegative. Each CDR3 is given with its conserved first and last residue. Fields, in order: D gene, V gene, clone size, J gene, CDR3 length, CDR3 protein, CDR3 DNA. D genes are given only for firm matches. Clone size appears in some rows only: once, few, many, or a class for an expanded clone.

D gene: TRBD1; V gene: TRBV18; clone size: NA; J gene: TRBJ2-5; CDR3 length: 17; CDR3 protein: CASSPPLGQGDQETQYF; CDR3 DNA: TGTGCCAGCTCACCACCTCTCGGACAGGGGGACCAAGAGACCCAGTACTTC
D gene: TRBD1; V gene: TRBV28; clone size: NA; J gene: TRBJ2-3; CDR3 length: 16; CDR3 protein: CASSFPGTGVTDTQYF; CDR3 DNA: TGTGCCAGCAGTTTCCCCGGGACAGGAGTAACAGATACGCAGTATTTT
D gene: NA; V gene: TRBV19; clone size: NA; J gene: TRBJ2-2; CDR3 length: 12; CDR3 protein: CASTRDTGELFF; CDR3 DNA: TGTGCCAGTACCCGAGACACCGGGGAGCTGTTTTTT
D gene: NA; V gene: TRBV28; clone size: NA; J gene: TRBJ2-7; CDR3 length: 14; CDR3 protein: CASSPQRGTYEQYF; CDR3 DNA: TGTGCCAGCAGTCCGCAACGGGGAACCTACGAGCAGTACTTC
D gene: TRBD2; V gene: TRBV19; clone size: NA; J gene: TRBJ2-6; CDR3 length: 18; CDR3 protein: CASSSLRGRASGANVLTF; CDR3 DNA: TGTGCCAGTAGTAGCCTTCGCGGGAGAGCCTCTGGGGCCAACGTCCTGACTTTC
D gene: NA; V gene: TRBV12-1; clone size: NA; J gene: TRBJ2-5; CDR3 length: 16; CDR3 protein: CASSLTLAGGRETQYF; CDR3 DNA: TGTGCCAGCAGCCTGACTCTAGCGGGGGGGAGGGAGACCCAGTACTTC
D gene: NA; V gene: TRBV5-1; clone size: once; J gene: TRBJ1-1; CDR3 length: 14; CDR3 protein: CASSLLGDVIEAFF; CDR3 DNA: TGCGCCAGCAGCTTATTAGGGGATGTAATTGAAGCTTTCTTT
D gene: NA; V gene: TRBV28; clone size: few; J gene: TRBJ2-3; CDR3 length: 18; CDR3 protein: CASSLWGGTEPSTDTQYF; CDR3 DNA: TGTGCCAGCAGCTTATGGGGCGGGACAGAACCTAGCACAGATACGCAGTATTTT
D gene: TRBD2; V gene: TRBV14; clone size: once; J gene: TRBJ2-3; CDR3 length: 18; CDR3 protein: CASSQPGTSGSRADTQYF; CDR3 DNA: TGTGCCAGCAGCCAACCCGGGACTAGCGGGAGCCGCGCAGATACGCAGTATTTT
D gene: TRBD2; V gene: TRBV18; clone size: NA; J gene: TRBJ2-1; CDR3 length: 17; CDR3 protein: CASSPPRGLAGVGEQFF; CDR3 DNA: TGTGCCAGCTCACCACCGCGGGGACTAGCGGGAGTGGGGGAGCAGTTCTTC
D gene: TRBD2; V gene: TRBV6-5; clone size: many; J gene: TRBJ2-7; CDR3 length: 15; CDR3 protein: CASSYGGGASYEQYF; CDR3 DNA: TGTGCCAGCAGTTACGGCGGGGGGGCCTCCTACGAGCAGTACTTC
D gene: NA; V gene: TRBV6-1; clone size: NA; J gene: TRBJ2-7; CDR3 length: 15; CDR3 protein: CASSGTSSERYEQYF; CDR3 DNA: TGTGCCAGCAGTGGAACTAGTTCCGAGCGGTACGAGCAGTACTTC
D gene: TRBD1; V gene: TRBV4-3; clone size: NA; J gene: TRBJ1-2; CDR3 length: 15; CDR3 protein: CASSQGTGAGYGYTF; CDR3 DNA: TGCGCCAGCAGCCAAGGGACAGGGGCGGGTTATGGCTACACCTTC
D gene: NA; V gene: TRBV7-8; clone size: NA; J gene: TRBJ2-7; CDR3 length: 12; CDR3 protein: CASSEQVNEQYF; CDR3 DNA: TGTGCCAGCAGTGAACAAGTTAATGAGCAGTACTTC
D gene: NA; V gene: TRBV6-4; clone size: NA; J gene: TRBJ1-1; CDR3 length: 13; CDR3 protein: CASSQARNTEAFF; CDR3 DNA: TGTGCCAGCAGTCAGGCCCGAAACACTGAAGCTTTCTTT
D gene: TRBD2; V gene: TRBV4-1; clone size: NA; J gene: TRBJ2-5; CDR3 length: 16; CDR3 protein: CASSQVLAGGQETQYF; CDR3 DNA: TGCGCCAGCAGCCAAGTGTTAGCGGGGGGACAAGAGACCCAGTACTTC
D gene: NA; V gene: TRBV27; clone size: NA; J gene: TRBJ1-2; CDR3 length: 13; CDR3 protein: CASSSGPDSGYTF; CDR3 DNA: TGTGCCAGCAGTTCCGGACCAGACAGTGGCTACACCTTC
D gene: NA; V gene: TRBV4-2; clone size: NA; J gene: TRBJ2-2; CDR3 length: 15; CDR3 protein: CASSLDREDTGELFF; CDR3 DNA: TGTGCCAGCAGCCTTGACAGGGAGGACACCGGGGAGCTGTTTTTT
D gene: NA; V gene: TRBV2; clone size: NA; J gene: TRBJ2-5; CDR3 length: 14; CDR3 protein: CASRADRSQETQYF; CDR3 DNA: TGTGCCAGCAGAGCCGACAGGTCCCAAGAGACCCAGTACTTC
D gene: NA; V gene: TRBV28; clone size: NA; J gene: TRBJ1-1; CDR3 length: 13; CDR3 protein: CASRWTENTEAFF; CDR3 DNA: TGTGCCAGCAGATGGACAGAAAACACTGAAGCTTTCTTT
D gene: TRBD1; V gene: TRBV5-6; clone size: NA; J gene: TRBJ2-7; CDR3 length: 15; CDR3 protein: CASQKKDRGQSPQYF; CDR3 DNA: TGTGCCAGCCAGAAGAAGGACAGGGGGCAATCCCCGCAGTACTTC
D gene: NA; V gene: TRBV5-4; clone size: few; J gene: TRBJ1-6; CDR3 length: 14; CDR3 protein: CASSRQGGESPLHF; CDR3 DNA: TGTGCCAGCAGCCGCCAGGGTGGTGAATCACCCCTCCACTTT
D gene: TRBD1; V gene: TRBV5-1; clone size: NA; J gene: TRBJ1-2; CDR3 length: 13; CDR3 protein: CASSLGQGGGYTF; CDR3 DNA: TGCGCCAGCAGCTTGGGACAGGGAGGCGGCTACACCTTC
D gene: NA; V gene: TRBV29-1; clone size: NA; J gene: TRBJ2-3; CDR3 length: 14; CDR3 protein: CSVEVGEGTDTQYF; CDR3 DNA: TGCAGCGTTGAAGTGGGGGAGGGCACAGATACGCAGTATTTT
D gene: NA; V gene: TRBV25-1; clone size: NA; J gene: TRBJ1-5; CDR3 length: 14; CDR3 protein: CASSELGSNQPQHF; CDR3 DNA: TGTGCCAGCAGTGAATTGGGCAGCAATCAGCCCCAGCATTTT
D gene: TRBD1; V gene: TRBV7-7; clone size: NA; J gene: TRBJ2-3; CDR3 length: 14; CDR3 protein: CASNTGGSTDTQYF; CDR3 DNA: TGTGCTAGCAACACAGGGGGTAGCACAGATACGCAGTATTTT
D gene: NA; V gene: TRBV5-6; clone size: NA; J gene: TRBJ2-7; CDR3 length: 16; CDR3 protein: CASSLNSQAPSYEQYF; CDR3 DNA: TGTGCCAGCAGCTTGAACAGTCAGGCCCCCTCCTACGAGCAGTACTTC
D gene: NA; V gene: TRBV7-9; clone size: NA; J gene: TRBJ2-2; CDR3 length: 17; CDR3 protein: CASSLGPNRADTGELFF; CDR3 DNA: TGTGCCAGCAGCTTAGGCCCAAACAGGGCGGACACCGGGGAGCTGTTTTTT
D gene: NA; V gene: TRBV28; clone size: NA; J gene: TRBJ2-2; CDR3 length: 13; CDR3 protein: CASSLIFPGELFF; CDR3 DNA: TGTGCCAGCAGTTTAATCTTCCCCGGGGAGCTGTTTTTT
D gene: NA; V gene: TRBV12-5; clone size: NA; J gene: TRBJ2-7; CDR3 length: 15; CDR3 protein: CASGPRGAPSYEQYF; CDR3 DNA: TGTGCTAGTGGCCCACGTGGGGCGCCCTCCTACGAGCAGTACTTC
D gene: NA; V gene: TRBV6-6; clone size: few; J gene: TRBJ2-2; CDR3 length: 15; CDR3 protein: CASSPGTPPSGELFF; CDR3 DNA: TGTGCCAGCAGTCCCGGGACACCACCGAGCGGGGAGCTGTTTTTT
D gene: TRBD1; V gene: TRBV4-1; clone size: NA; J gene: TRBJ1-4; CDR3 length: 17; CDR3 protein: CASSQARSGTGNEKLFF; CDR3 DNA: TGCGCCAGCAGCCAAGCCCGATCCGGGACAGGGAATGAAAAACTGTTTTTT
D gene: NA; V gene: TRBV4-3; clone size: NA; J gene: TRBJ2-4; CDR3 length: 20; CDR3 protein: CASSQDSHSGSLGAKNIQYF; CDR3 DNA: TGCGCCAGCAGCCAAGACTCCCACTCCGGGAGCCTGGGGGCCAAAAACATTCAGTACTTC
D gene: NA; V gene: TRBV7-2; clone size: NA; J gene: TRBJ2-7; CDR3 length: 15; CDR3 protein: CASSLGQGIFYEQYF; CDR3 DNA: TGTGCCAGCAGCTTAGGGCAGGGGATCTTTTACGAGCAGTACTTC
D gene: TRBD1; V gene: TRBV6-1; clone size: NA; J gene: TRBJ2-7; CDR3 length: 15; CDR3 protein: CASSAHPQGAYEQYF; CDR3 DNA: TGTGCCAGCAGCGCCCATCCCCAGGGGGCCTACGAGCAGTACTTC
D gene: NA; V gene: TRBV27; clone size: NA; J gene: TRBJ2-1; CDR3 length: 16; CDR3 protein: CASSGIRRRGNNEQFF; CDR3 DNA: TGTGCCAGCAGTGGTATTCGGAGGAGGGGCAACAATGAGCAGTTCTTC
D gene: NA; V gene: TRBV27; clone size: NA; J gene: TRBJ2-5; CDR3 length: 11; CDR3 protein: CASDFRETQYF; CDR3 DNA: TGTGCCAGCGACTTCAGAGAGACCCAGTACTTC
D gene: TRBD1; V gene: TRBV6-5; clone size: NA; J gene: TRBJ1-6; CDR3 length: 13; CDR3 protein: CASSSEGQVPLHF; CDR3 DNA: TGTGCCAGCAGCTCGGAGGGACAGGTACCCCTCCACTTT
D gene: NA; V gene: TRBV6-6; clone size: few; J gene: TRBJ1-1; CDR3 length: 15; CDR3 protein: CASSESRGLGTEAFF; CDR3 DNA: TGTGCCAGCAGCGAATCCAGGGGACTAGGCACTGAAGCTTTCTTT
D gene: TRBD2; V gene: TRBV4-2; clone size: NA; J gene: TRBJ2-5; CDR3 length: 18; CDR3 protein: CASSQTGTSGRAGGTQYF; CDR3 DNA: TGTGCCAGCAGCCAAACCGGGACTAGCGGGAGGGCGGGGGGGACCCAGTACTTC
D gene: NA; V gene: TRBV11-2; clone size: NA; J gene: TRBJ1-2; CDR3 length: 14; CDR3 protein: CASSGEGGVGGYTF; CDR3 DNA: TGTGCCAGCAGCGGCGAAGGGGGGGTAGGTGGCTACACCTTC
D gene: NA; V gene: TRBV28; clone size: few; J gene: TRBJ1-5; CDR3 length: 13; CDR3 protein: CASSLSGNQPQHF; CDR3 DNA: TGTGCCAGCAGTCTTAGTGGTAATCAGCCCCAGCATTTT
D gene: NA; V gene: TRBV7-2; clone size: NA; J gene: TRBJ1-1; CDR3 length: 15; CDR3 protein: CASSFTNRRNTEAFF; CDR3 DNA: TGTGCCAGCAGCTTCACGAACAGGAGGAACACTGAAGCTTTCTTT
D gene: TRBD2; V gene: TRBV5-3; clone size: NA; J gene: TRBJ2-7; CDR3 length: 15; CDR3 protein: CARSFWLAVSYEQYF; CDR3 DNA: TGTGCCAGAAGCTTCTGGCTAGCGGTCTCCTACGAGCAGTACTTC
D gene: TRBD2; V gene: TRBV10-3; clone size: few; J gene: TRBJ2-3; CDR3 length: 17; CDR3 protein: CAISGEGGRGGSDTQYF; CDR3 DNA: TGTGCCATCAGTGGGGAGGGAGGGCGGGGGGGCTCAGATACGCAGTATTTT
D gene: NA; V gene: TRBV6-4; clone size: NA; J gene: TRBJ1-2; CDR3 length: 15; CDR3 protein: CASSPHPDGDYGYTF; CDR3 DNA: TGTGCCAGCAGCCCCCACCCCGACGGAGACTATGGCTACACCTTC
D gene: NA; V gene: TRBV4-2; clone size: NA; J gene: TRBJ2-3; CDR3 length: 14; CDR3 protein: CASSQDGAPNTQYF; CDR3 DNA: TGTGCCAGCAGCCAAGATGGAGCGCCAAATACGCAGTATTTT
D gene: NA; V gene: TRBV19; clone size: NA; J gene: TRBJ1-5; CDR3 length: 15; CDR3 protein: CASSIEGANNQPQHF; CDR3 DNA: TGTGCCAGTAGTATAGAGGGCGCCAATAATCAGCCCCAGCATTTT
D gene: NA; V gene: TRBV11-2; clone size: NA; J gene: TRBJ1-6; CDR3 length: 19; CDR3 protein: CASSPGDWTASSYNSPLHF; CDR3 DNA: TGTGCCAGCAGCCCGGGTGATTGGACAGCCAGCTCCTATAATTCACCCCTCCACTTT
D gene: TRBD2; V gene: TRBV6-5; clone size: NA; J gene: TRBJ2-1; CDR3 length: 15; CDR3 protein: CASSYGTSGDNEQFF; CDR3 DNA: TGTGCCAGCAGTTACGGGACTAGCGGGGACAATGAGCAGTTCTTC
D gene: NA; V gene: TRBV6-1; clone size: NA; J gene: TRBJ2-5; CDR3 length: 13; CDR3 protein: CASSEMGGETQYF; CDR3 DNA: TGTGCCAGCAGTGAAATGGGGGGAGAGACCCAGTACTTC
D gene: NA; V gene: TRBV7-2; clone size: NA; J gene: TRBJ1-2; CDR3 length: 12; CDR3 protein: CASSYDRYGYTF; CDR3 DNA: TGTGCCAGCAGCTACGACAGATATGGCTACACCTTC
D gene: NA; V gene: TRBV18; clone size: NA; J gene: TRBJ1-2; CDR3 length: 16; CDR3 protein: CASSLNSPRQSYGYTF; CDR3 DNA: TGTGCCAGCTCACTAAACTCGCCGAGACAATCCTATGGCTACACCTTC
D gene: TRBD2; V gene: TRBV7-3; clone size: few; J gene: TRBJ2-3; CDR3 length: 17; CDR3 protein: CASSLVGIGGGTDTQYF; CDR3 DNA: TGTGCCAGCAGCTTAGTTGGAATTGGGGGGGGCACAGATACGCAGTATTTT
D gene: TRBD1; V gene: TRBV28; clone size: NA; J gene: TRBJ1-5; CDR3 length: 16; CDR3 protein: CASSPIGQGGNQPQHF; CDR3 DNA: TGTGCCAGCAGCCCAATCGGACAGGGTGGCAATCAGCCCCAGCATTTT
D gene: TRBD1; V gene: TRBV9; clone size: once; J gene: TRBJ1-1; CDR3 length: 16; CDR3 protein: CASSSSPATGGTEAFF; CDR3 DNA: TGTGCCAGCAGCTCCTCACCAGCAACAGGGGGCACTGAAGCTTTCTTT
D gene: NA; V gene: TRBV2; clone size: NA; J gene: TRBJ2-3; CDR3 length: 15; CDR3 protein: CASSEVRGNTDTQYF; CDR3 DNA: TGTGCCAGCAGTGAAGTGAGAGGGAACACAGATACGCAGTATTTT
D gene: TRBD2; V gene: TRBV7-9; clone size: NA; J gene: TRBJ2-1; CDR3 length: 17; CDR3 protein: CASSSPPGTSGSNEQFF; CDR3 DNA: TGTGCCAGCAGCTCGCCCCCCGGGACTAGCGGGAGCAATGAGCAGTTCTTC